The 13 T cell receptor beta chains given below trace back to one sample, sequenced in a study of blood T cell repertoires in COVID-19. Produced via immunoSEQ multiplex PCR; TCRdb's table is partial and in-frame only. The table has about 280,000 clones, approximately 78% seen once. The material sequenced was PBMCs or T cells enriched from blood (not recorded which). The receptor set was obtained from a man between 40 and 49 years old who had been exposed to COVID-19.

The chain recombines TRBV6-5 with TRBJ2-7, with TRBD2 identical over 7 bases. V gave up 2 bases and J gave up 2 bases; unmatched junction bases: 6. Germline V lookup: CDR1 MNHEY, CDR2 SVGAGI. This CDR3 is built from 15 residues. The CDR3 protein is CASSYGVGLTYEQYF. The CDR3 DNA reads TGTGCCAGCAGTTACGGGGTGGGACTAACCTACGAGCAGTACTTC.

The rearrangement links TRBV7-6 to TRBJ2-7; D uncertain. V was cut by 2 bases and J by 6 bases, with 5 bases left in between. The CDR3 is 11 amino acids. Germline V lookup: CDR1 SGHVS, CDR2 FNYEAQ. The CDR3 here is CASSLTLEQYF. In DNA form, the CDR3 reads TGTGCCAGCAGCTTAACTCTCGAGCAGTACTTC.

This clone came up a few times. The chain has TRBV5-4 and TRBJ1-3; D is possibly TRBD1 (5 bases). The CDR3 length is 15 residues. In germline, CDR1 is SGHNT, CDR2 YYREEE (reference sequence). V was clipped by 0 bases and J by 2 bases, with 9 bases between them. This CDR3 is CASSLAGGAGNTIYF. The CDR3 region has the DNA TGTGCCAGCAGCTTGGCCGGAGGGGCTGGAAACACCATATATTTT.

In its sample, this clone was seen once. The chain joins TRBV27 to TRBJ2-5; D call uncertain. The CDR3 covers 14 residues. Germline lookup yields CDR1 MNHEY and CDR2 SMNVEV (reference sequence). V was trimmed by 5 bases and J by 5 bases, leaving 15 bases between them. DNA of the CDR3: TGTGCCAGCAGTCCGAATCGGCTAGTTGAGACCCAGTACTTC. Translated, it gives CASSPNRLVETQYF.

The chain carries TRBV14 and TRBJ1-1, with D perhaps matching TRBD1 (6 bases). Between the trimmed V and J ends, which lost 4 bases and 4 bases, there was a span of 13 bases. The germline CDR1 and CDR2 sequences are SGHDN and FVKESK. The CDR3 spans 14 residues. CDR3 in DNA: TGTGCCAGCAGCCTAGAGGTAGGGGGCACTGAAGCTTTCTTT. Residues: CASSLEVGGTEAFF.

The V gene is TRBV6-5, the J gene TRBJ1-1; no firm D call. Between the trimmed V and J ends, which lost 6 bases and 3 bases, there was a span of 11 bases. The germline gives CDR1 MNHEY, CDR2 SVGAGI. The CDR3 extends over 13 amino acids. The chain's CDR3 is CASRGASDTEAFF. The CDR3 DNA reads TGTGCCAGCAGGGGCGCCTCGGACACTGAAGCTTTCTTT.

Here the CDR3 reads CASSLERADNSPLHF. The CDR3 DNA is TGCGCCAGCAGCTTGGAGAGGGCCGACAATTCACCCCTCCACTTT. This chain uses TRBV5-1 with TRBJ1-6; D gene ambiguous. Trimming shortened V by 0 bases and J by 7 bases, and 11 bases separated the two germline ends. Germline V gives CDR1 SGHRS, CDR2 YFSETQ. The length of the CDR3 is 15 residues.

The chain is built from TRBV2 and TRBJ2-7; 9 bases agree with TRBD1. The V segment lost 6 bases and the J segment 5 bases; nucleotides outside the gene matches: 5. Germline V gives CDR1 SNHLY, CDR2 FYNNEI. The CDR3 is made up of 13 amino acids. CDR3 bases: TGTGCCAGCAGGCGGGACAGGGACCACGAGCAGTACTTC. Its protein product is CASRRDRDHEQYF.

The V and J genes are TRBV12-3 or TRBV12-4 and TRBJ1-6; D unclear. Deletions cut 4 bases from V and 8 bases from J, with 6 bases between. This CDR3 region has 12 residues. CDR3 amino acids: CASSWSDSPLHF. The DNA of the CDR3 is TGTGCCAGCAGTTGGTCGGATTCACCCCTCCACTTT.

V is TRBV6-5 and J is TRBJ2-7; D may be TRBD1 (5 bases). With 2 bases removed from V and 3 bases from J, the gap between germline ends came to 14 bases. CDR1 and CDR2 from the germline V gene are MNHEY and SVGAGI. This CDR3 region has 15 residues. The CDR3 protein is CASSYGAGFVYEQYF. As DNA, the CDR3 is TGTGCCAGCAGTTACGGTGCAGGGTTCGTCTACGAGCAGTACTTC.

This clone was picked up one time. The genes are TRBV27 and TRBJ1-1; D unclear. This CDR3 has 15 residues. Germline V gene data show CDR1 as MNHEY and CDR2 as SMNVEV (reference sequence). Trimming removed 0 bases from V and 5 bases from J, with 13 bases in between. The CDR3 region is CASSLSRVARTEAFF. The CDR3 nucleotides read TGTGCCAGCAGTTTATCCCGGGTCGCGCGTACTGAAGCTTTCTTT.

The chain couples TRBV19 to TRBJ1-5, with a possible D match to TRBD1 (5 bases). Germline V gives CDR1 LNHDA, CDR2 SQIVND (reference sequence). This CDR3 contains 15 residues. V was cut by 3 bases and J by 7 bases, with 16 bases left in between. CDR3 region: CASSISRQGRQPQHF. The CDR3 DNA follows: TGTGCCAGTAGTATTTCCCGGCAGGGTCGGCAGCCCCAGCATTTT.

This chain joins TRBV24-1 and TRBJ2-1; TRBD2 aligns across 12 bases. The germline V gene has CDR1 KGHDR and CDR2 SFDVKD. The CDR3 runs 16 residues. Losses at the gene ends were 4 bases for V and 5 bases for J; bases not matched to a gene: 5. CDR3 nucleotide sequence: TGTGCCACCAGTGAGGGCCGGACTAGCGGGAACAATGAGCAGTTCTTC. Translating gives CATSEGRTSGNNEQFF.